Listed below are T cell receptor beta chains from one sample, sequenced in a study of blood T cell repertoires in COVID-19. TCRdb's table, derived via immunoSEQ multiplex PCR, lists solely in-frame clones and lacks some. In the table there are roughly 190,000 clones, roughly nine tenths of which are singletons. Material: peripheral blood. The receptor source for this set is a woman older than 75 in a cohort sampled during active or convalescent COVID-19. Both conserved end residues are part of each CDR3. Fields, in order: V gene, J gene, clone size, D gene, CDR3 protein, CDR3 DNA. D genes are given only for firm matches. Expanded clones are given a class, and other clones once, few, many or no size at all.

TRBV6-5	TRBJ1-1	-	-	CASKSTAVTEAFF	TGTGCCAGCAAGTCAACAGCCGTCACTGAAGCTTTCTTT
TRBV2	TRBJ2-2	-	-	CASSDRTGGELFF	TGTGCCAGCAGTGATCGAACGGGTGGGGAGCTGTTTTTT
TRBV14	TRBJ1-1	-	TRBD1	CASSQAGDRGLNTEAFF	TGTGCCAGCAGCCAAGCAGGAGACAGGGGATTGAACACTGAAGCTTTCTTT
TRBV27	TRBJ2-3	-	-	CASSFQEGRGTDTQYF	TGTGCCAGCAGTTTTCAGGAGGGTCGCGGCACAGATACGCAGTATTTT
TRBV14	TRBJ1-4	-	-	CASSQAGEKLFF	TGTGCCAGCAGCCAAGCGGGTGAAAAACTGTTTTTT
TRBV5-4	TRBJ1-2	-	-	CASSLIQGSEGYTF	TGTGCCAGCAGCTTAATACAGGGTTCCGAGGGCTACACCTTC
TRBV5-1	TRBJ1-5	-	-	CASPALVGRIQPQHF	TGCGCCAGTCCCGCTTTAGTGGGCAGGATACAGCCCCAGCATTTT
TRBV6-5	TRBJ2-3	-	-	CASSYFGGTDTQYF	TGTGCCAGCAGTTACTTTGGGGGGACAGATACGCAGTATTTT
TRBV7-9	TRBJ2-5	-	-	CASSLIEVHVGWETQYF	TGTGCCAGCAGCTTAATTGAGGTCCATGTTGGGTGGGAGACCCAGTACTTC
TRBV24-1	TRBJ1-1	-	-	CATSSAGNTEAFF	TGTGCCACCAGTTCGGCGGGGAACACTGAAGCTTTCTTT
TRBV5-1	TRBJ2-1	-	-	CASSRRDISYNEQFF	TGCGCCAGCAGCCGCCGGGACATCAGCTACAATGAGCAGTTCTTC
TRBV30	TRBJ1-3	-	TRBD1	CAWSAGTAGNTIYF	TGTGCCTGGAGCGCTGGGACAGCTGGAAACACCATATATTTT
TRBV9	TRBJ2-2	-	-	CASSVVGRRGNTGELFF	TGTGCCAGCAGCGTAGTGGGGCGGAGGGGGAACACCGGGGAGCTGTTTTTT
TRBV9	TRBJ1-2	-	TRBD1	CASSKRQGAFEYGYTF	TGTGCCAGCAGTAAACGACAGGGGGCGTTTGAGTATGGCTACACCTTC
TRBV11-2	TRBJ1-2	-	-	CASSLPRGSEGYGYTF	TGTGCCAGCAGCTTACCTCGAGGATCGGAGGGCTATGGCTACACCTTC
TRBV30	TRBJ1-2	few	-	CAWAGQILLYGYTF	TGTGCCTGGGCCGGACAAATACTACTCTATGGCTACACCTTC
TRBV27	TRBJ1-1	-	-	CASSLQAVTEAFF	TGTGCCAGCAGTTTACAGGCCGTGACTGAAGCTTTCTTT
TRBV12-3/TRBV12-4	TRBJ1-1	-	TRBD1	CASSLTGDTEAFF	TGTGCCAGCAGTTTGACAGGGGACACTGAAGCTTTCTTT
TRBV5-5	TRBJ1-1	-	-	CASSLAGGGGSTEAFF	TGTGCCAGCAGCTTGGCCGGAGGAGGAGGTAGCACTGAAGCTTTCTTT
TRBV5-1	TRBJ1-1	few	-	CASSVQPGQKDTEAFF	TGCGCCAGCAGCGTCCAGCCGGGACAAAAAGACACTGAAGCTTTCTTT
TRBV7-9	TRBJ2-3	-	TRBD2	CASTRLAQSTDTQYF	TGTGCCAGCACCCGACTAGCGCAAAGCACAGATACGCAGTATTTT
TRBV6-5	TRBJ2-1	-	TRBD2	CASTNRGGTYNEQFF	TGTGCCAGCACTAATCGGGGGGGCACATACAATGAGCAGTTCTTC
TRBV7-9	TRBJ1-1	-	-	CASSLALGVQGTEAFF	TGTGCCAGCAGCTTAGCGCTAGGGGTCCAGGGCACTGAAGCTTTCTTT
TRBV5-1	TRBJ1-4	-	-	CASSFNPGREGEKLFF	TGCGCCAGCAGCTTCAACCCGGGGAGGGAAGGTGAAAAACTGTTTTTT
TRBV28	TRBJ2-7	once	TRBD2	CASSLLAGPYEQYF	TGTGCCAGCAGTCTTCTAGCGGGGCCCTACGAGCAGTACTTC
TRBV27	TRBJ1-6	few	TRBD1	CASSRDRVNSPLHF	TGTGCCAGCAGTAGGGACAGGGTCAATTCACCCCTCCACTTT
TRBV18	TRBJ2-2	-	-	CASSQTNTGELFF	TGTGCCAGCTCACAAACAAACACCGGGGAGCTGTTTTTT
TRBV6-5	TRBJ1-1	-	TRBD1	CASSPGQGTTEAFF	TGTGCCAGCAGTCCGGGACAGGGGACTACTGAAGCTTTCTTT
TRBV18	TRBJ1-1	-	-	CASSPSMNTEAFF	TGTGCCAGCTCACCGTCAATGAACACTGAAGCTTTCTTT
TRBV20-1	TRBJ2-7	-	TRBD2	CSASPGQLASYEQYF	TGCAGTGCTAGTCCCGGGCAACTAGCGTCTTACGAGCAGTACTTC
TRBV7-2	TRBJ1-2	-	-	CASSLEGTGNNYGYTF	TGTGCCAGCAGCTTAGAGGGTACGGGGAACAACTATGGCTACACCTTC
TRBV6-5	TRBJ2-5	-	TRBD2	CASRIIAGDQETQYF	TGTGCCAGCCGTATTATAGCGGGGGACCAAGAGACCCAGTACTTC
TRBV6-5	TRBJ1-6	once	TRBD1	CASTADRGTNSPLHF	TGTGCCAGCACCGCCGACAGGGGCACAAATTCACCCCTCCACTTT
TRBV4-1	TRBJ1-2	-	-	CASSLQGSQGYGYTF	TGCGCCAGCAGCCTACAGGGTAGTCAGGGCTATGGCTACACCTTC
TRBV10-3	TRBJ1-2	-	TRBD1	CAISPRTGPLLYGYTF	TGTGCCATCAGTCCTAGGACAGGACCCCTTCTCTATGGCTACACCTTC
TRBV11-2	TRBJ2-2	-	-	CASSLEGATNTGELFF	TGTGCCAGCAGCTTAGAGGGGGCAACGAACACCGGGGAGCTGTTTTTT
TRBV10-3	TRBJ2-3	once	TRBD2	CAVGSGGGTDTQYF	TGTGCCGTTGGGAGCGGGGGAGGCACAGATACGCAGTATTTT
TRBV10-2	TRBJ2-7	-	-	CASSVQGSYEQYF	TGCGCCAGCAGTGTGCAGGGCTCCTACGAGCAGTACTTC
TRBV24-1	TRBJ2-1	-	-	CATRETDRLSDEQFF	TGTGCCACCAGAGAAACAGACAGGTTATCAGATGAGCAGTTCTTC
TRBV10-2	TRBJ1-4	once	-	CASSHRDPEKLFF	TGCGCCAGCAGTCACCGGGATCCTGAAAAACTGTTTTTT
TRBV5-6	TRBJ1-2	-	-	CASSFPQGGYTF	TGTGCCAGCAGCTTCCCCCAGGGGGGCTACACCTTC
TRBV5-1	TRBJ1-3	once	-	CASSRTGLRAGNTIYF	TGCGCCAGCAGCCGAACGGGACTCCGGGCTGGAAACACCATATATTTT
TRBV27	TRBJ2-2	-	-	CASSLSGRGDTGELFF	TGTGCCAGCAGTTTATCGGGCAGGGGTGACACCGGGGAGCTGTTTTTT